The TCR beta chain described here comes from a study of PD-1 blockade in classical Hodgkin lymphoma. CDR1 and CDR2 from the germline V gene are ENHRY and SYGVKD. Trimming took 3 bases from V and 0 from J, leaving 6 bases between them. This CDR3 has 14 residues. Patients all relapsed after autologous stem cell transplantation, and there was variation in brentuximab vedotin exposure. Libraries were prepared by immunoSEQ multiplex PCR; TCRdb keeps only in-frame clonotypes and omits some of them. The sample holds roughly 41,000 clones, almost 90% seen once. Notes on this clone: The antigen remains unidentified.

Study-level results: Individuals initiating nivolumab under 1 year after ASCT were excluded. At baseline, newly diagnosed patients reportedly showed less TCR diversity than healthy donors. It was CD4+ TCR diversity, not CD8+, that rose significantly by C4D1.

The V gene is TRBV10-3, the J gene TRBJ1-3; no definite D call. The TCR originated in a human donor with classical Hodgkin lymphoma. The sequencing used peripheral blood mononuclear cells (PBMCs), collected before the second cycle of nivolumab. CDR3 sequence reads: CAISEGRSGNTIYF. CDR3 DNA sequence: TGTGCCATCAGTGAAGGTCGCTCTGGAAACACCATATATTTT.